One and the same sample provided the 10 T cell receptor beta chains below, sequenced in a study of blood T cells in healthy people across ages (dated by TCRdb to the mid-2010s). Library creation used 5' RACE. This sample was sequenced with an Illumina HiSeq 2500. A second PCR of roughly 6 to 11 cycles was run with a J-beta primer mix and a sample-barcoded 5' primer. The public sequencing data were trimmed at Q25 with fastp and processed into clonotypes with MiXCR by TCRdb, which kept only in-frame beta chains. Every entry covers one CDR3 protein and lists the most common genes and DNA from its rows. The sample profile shows approximately 670,000 distinct CDR3 sequences; less than 45% of them were found once. The ten top clones hold around 30% of the sample. Sequenced: blood. These receptors were obtained from an elderly man in good health.

This chain's CDR3 is CSASLQNYNEQYF. The CDR3 coding sequence is TGCAGTGCTAGTCTCCAGAATTACAATGAGCAGTACTTC. This chain joins TRBV20-1 and TRBJ2-5; D ambiguous. Germline V CDR1 and CDR2: DFQATT, SNEGSKA (reference sequence). V lost 3 bases, J lost 11 bases, and 19 bases lay in between. The CDR3 contains 13 residues.

The chain uses TRBV7-8 and TRBJ2-7; tentative D call: TRBD2 (6 bases). The germline CDR1 and CDR2 sequences are SGHVS and FQNEAQ. Deletions cut 1 base from V and 4 bases from J, with 14 bases between. The CDR3 spans 15 residues. CDR3 bases: TGTGCCAGCAGCTTAGAGTGGGGGGTGGGGTACGAGCAGTACTTC. Amino acids: CASSLEWGVGYEQYF.

J is TRBJ1-4 and V is TRBV4-2; D remains unclear. The V and J ends lost 4 bases and 2 bases respectively, with 14 bases between them. The CDR3 covers 16 residues. The germline CDR1 and CDR2 sequences are LGHNA and YNFKEQ. The CDR3 DNA reads as TGTGCCAGCAGCCCGTTCCGTGCGGGTACTAATGAAAAACTGTTTTTT. This encodes CASSPFRAGTNEKLFF.

This clonotype appeared once. V usage is TRBV3-1 and J usage is TRBJ1-1, with unresolved D. This CDR3 has 14 residues. V lost 7 bases to trimming and J lost 0 bases, with 12 bases between them. CDR1 and CDR2 (germline): LGHDT, YNNKEL (reference sequence). CDR3 amino acids: CASTSNILNTEAFF. In DNA form, the CDR3 reads TGTGCCAGCACCTCGAATATATTGAACACTGAAGCTTTCTTT.

This clonotype appeared a few times. The rearrangement uses TRBV18 and TRBJ2-5; possible D gene TRBD2, 7 bases. Per the germline V gene, CDR1 is KGHSH and CDR2 is LQKENI. The CDR3 is made up of 15 amino acids. V was trimmed by 0 bases and J by 5 bases, leaving 13 bases between them. The CDR3 loop reads CASSPPGGLRETQYF. The CDR3, as DNA: TGTGCCAGCTCACCACCGGGGGGGCTGCGCGAGACCCAGTACTTC.

The chain joins TRBV20-1 to TRBJ1-1; D is undetermined. The CDR3 is made up of 13 amino acids. Trimming stripped 6 bases from V and 1 base from J, with 12 bases between. The germline CDR1 and CDR2 sequences are DFQATT and SNEGSKA (reference sequence). The CDR3: CSAPIVRNTEAFF. In DNA form, the CDR3 reads TGCAGTGCCCCCATAGTCAGGAACACTGAAGCTTTCTTT.

The chain employs TRBV4-2 and TRBJ1-1; D call uncertain. The CDR3 totals 16 residues. Trimming removed 0 bases at V and 1 base at J, with 12 bases between. Germline CDR1 and CDR2: LGHNA and YNFKEQ. The CDR3 region is CASSQDFVRPNTEAFF. DNA of the CDR3: TGTGCCAGCAGCCAAGATTTCGTACGGCCGAACACTGAAGCTTTCTTT.

V usage is TRBV3-1 and J usage is TRBJ1-5; TRBD1 might be the D (5 bases). The CDR3 is made up of 15 amino acids. V lost 0 bases and J 6 bases, leaving 12 bases between the germline ends. Germline CDR1 and CDR2: LGHDT and YNNKEL (reference sequence). CDR3 nucleotides: TGTGCCAGCAGCCAAGACTTTACAGGAAGTCAGCCCCAGCATTTT. Protein: CASSQDFTGSQPQHF. The full variable domain, rest sourced from reference TRBV3-1 and TRBJ1-5, is DTAVSQTPKYLVTQMGNDKSIKCEQNLGHDTMYWYKQDSKKFLKIMFSYNNKELIINETVPNRFSPKSPDKAHLNLHINSLELGDSAVYFCASSQDFTGSQPQHFGDGTRLSIL.

This clonotype was counted only a few times. J is TRBJ2-1 and V is TRBV7-9; D gene uncertain. Germline assignment: CDR1 SEHNR and CDR2 FQNEAQ (reference sequence). V was trimmed by 6 bases and J by 7 bases, leaving 4 bases between them. The CDR3 consists of 10 residues. CDR3 sequence reads: CASSGNEQFF. The CDR3 region has the DNA TGTGCCAGCAGTGGTAATGAGCAGTTCTTC.

The chain couples TRBV6-5 to TRBJ1-5; D unresolved. Germline CDR1 reads MNHEY; CDR2 reads SVGAGI. Trimming shortened V by 6 bases and J by 0 bases, and 9 bases separated the two germline ends. The CDR3 extends over 14 amino acids. CDR3 in DNA: TGTGCCAGCAGGTCGGGCTATAGCAATCAGCCCCAGCATTTT. It encodes CASRSGYSNQPQHF.